The source of this T cell receptor beta chain is a study of CD8+ T cells in alopecia areata. Study-level findings and limits: Clonality exceeded that of normal scalp in lesional scalp, most notably in alopecia totalis/universalis. Scalp samples also yield sequences from resident alphabeta T cells of normal skin.

As to this clone: Its target is not known.

RNA extraction and reverse transcription yielded cDNA as sequencing template. The method was immunoSEQ multiplex PCR; TCRdb's version includes in-frame clones alone and lacks a portion of them. Of 100,000 to 120,000 clones in the sample, roughly 60% are singletons; the top ten hold 20% to 25%. V was clipped by 0 bases and J by 0 bases; unmatched bases: 2. This CDR3 has 16 amino acids. The germline V gene encodes CDR1 KGHSH and CDR2 LQKENI. Sequenced input: CD8+ T cells sorted from blood. The rearrangement links TRBV18 to TRBJ2-3; 8 positions match TRBD1. The receptor's source is a human donor in good health. The CDR3 DNA reads TGTGCCAGCTCACCACCGTGGGACAGGAGCACAGATACGCAGTATTTT. Its protein product is CASSPPWDRSTDTQYF.